This section outlines one T cell receptor beta chain sequence together with its context. The target antigen is unknown. Treg sorting used a CD4+CD25+CD127-/low gate. Regarding the study as a whole: Greatest tumor Treg TCR overlap was with tumor naive CD4+ cells. The larger cohort examined one V-J beta rearrangement, not whole repertoires.

Constant-region reverse primers amplified full-length variable regions, followed by semi-nested Nested Universal Primer A PCR. A single record per CDR3 protein comes from TCRdb applying MiXCR to the 5' RACE reads. The data contain more than 8,500 distinct CDR3 sequences, 20% to 30% of them singletons. Per germline, CDR1 LGHDT and CDR2 YNNKEL (reference sequence). Trimming shortened V by 3 bases and J by 2 bases, and 4 bases separated the two germline ends. The CDR3 loop spans 13 amino acids. The receptor's source is a female donor with breast cancer. The V call is TRBV3-1, the J call TRBJ2-2, with unresolved D. Sequencing was done on a sample of Tregs sorted from blood. The CDR3 sequence: CASSHQNTGELFF. In nucleotides, the CDR3 is TGTGCCAGCAGCCACCAAAACACCGGGGAGCTGTTTTTT. Full variable domain (outside the CDR3, taken from reference TRBV3-1 and TRBJ2-2): DTAVSQTPKYLVTQMGNDKSIKCEQNLGHDTMYWYKQDSKKFLKIMFSYNNKELIINETVPNRFSPKSPDKAHLNLHINSLELGDSAVYFCASSHQNTGELFFGEGSRLTVL.